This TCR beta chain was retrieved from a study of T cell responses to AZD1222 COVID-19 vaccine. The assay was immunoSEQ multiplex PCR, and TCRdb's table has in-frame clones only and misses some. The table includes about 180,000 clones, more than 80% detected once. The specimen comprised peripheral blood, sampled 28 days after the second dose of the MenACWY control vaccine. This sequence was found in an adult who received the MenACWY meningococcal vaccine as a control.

The CDR3 here is CASETGGGEQYF. DNA for the CDR3: TGTGCCAGCGAGACAGGTGGGGGGGAGCAGTACTTC. The chain employs TRBV6-5 and TRBJ2-7; either TRBD1 or TRBD2 may fit D (6 bases each). Germline V lookup: CDR1 MNHEY, CDR2 SVGAGI. The CDR3 has 12 amino acids. Trimming left V 8 bases short and J 7 bases short, with 15 bases between.